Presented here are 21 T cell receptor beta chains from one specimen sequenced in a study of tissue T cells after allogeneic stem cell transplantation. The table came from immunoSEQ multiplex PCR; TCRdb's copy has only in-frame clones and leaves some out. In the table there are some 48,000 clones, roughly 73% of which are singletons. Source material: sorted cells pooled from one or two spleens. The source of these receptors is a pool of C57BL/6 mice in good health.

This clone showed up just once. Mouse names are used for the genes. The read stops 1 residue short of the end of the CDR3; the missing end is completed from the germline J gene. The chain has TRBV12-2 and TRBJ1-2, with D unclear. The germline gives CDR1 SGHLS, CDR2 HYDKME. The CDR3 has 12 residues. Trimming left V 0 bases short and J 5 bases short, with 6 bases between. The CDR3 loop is CASSLGRSDYTF. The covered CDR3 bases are TGTGCCAGCTCTCTCGGGAGGTCCGACTACACC.

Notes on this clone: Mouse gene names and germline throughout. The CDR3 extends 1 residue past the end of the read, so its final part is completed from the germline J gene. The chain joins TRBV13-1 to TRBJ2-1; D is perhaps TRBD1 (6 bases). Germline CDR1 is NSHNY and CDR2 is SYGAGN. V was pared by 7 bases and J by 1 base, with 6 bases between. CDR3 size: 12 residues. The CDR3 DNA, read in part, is TGTGCCAGCGGGACAAACTATGCTGAGCAGTTC. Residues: CASGTNYAEQF. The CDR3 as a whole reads CASGTNYAEQFF.

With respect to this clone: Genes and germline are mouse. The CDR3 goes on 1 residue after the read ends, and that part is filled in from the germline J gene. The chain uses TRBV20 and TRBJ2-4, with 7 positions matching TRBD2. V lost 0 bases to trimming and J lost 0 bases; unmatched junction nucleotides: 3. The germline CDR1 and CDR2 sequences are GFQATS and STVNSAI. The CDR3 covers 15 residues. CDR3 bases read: TGTGGTGCTAGGGAGGACTGGCGTAGTCAAAACACCTTGTAC. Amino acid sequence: CGAREDWRSQNTLY. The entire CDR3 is CGAREDWRSQNTLYF.

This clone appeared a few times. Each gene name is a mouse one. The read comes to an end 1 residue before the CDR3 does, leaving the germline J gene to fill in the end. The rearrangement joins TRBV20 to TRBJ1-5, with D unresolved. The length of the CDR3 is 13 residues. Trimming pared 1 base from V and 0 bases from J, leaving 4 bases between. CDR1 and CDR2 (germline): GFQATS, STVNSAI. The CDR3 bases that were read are TGTGGTGCTAGGGGGAATAACAACCAGGCTCCGCTT. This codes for CGARGNNNQAPL. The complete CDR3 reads CGARGNNNQAPLF. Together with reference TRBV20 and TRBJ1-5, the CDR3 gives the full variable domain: GALVYQYPRRTICKSGTSMRMECQAVGFQATSVAWYRQSPQKTFELIALSTVNSAIKYEQNFTQEKFPISHPNLSFSSMTVLNAYLEDRGLYLCGARGNNNQAPLFGEGTRLSVL.

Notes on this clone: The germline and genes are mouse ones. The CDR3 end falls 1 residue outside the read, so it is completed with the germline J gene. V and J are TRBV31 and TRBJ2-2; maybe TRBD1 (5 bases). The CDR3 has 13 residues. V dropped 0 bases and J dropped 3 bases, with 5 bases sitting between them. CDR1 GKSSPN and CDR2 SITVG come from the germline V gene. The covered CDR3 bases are TGTGCCTGGAGTCTAGGGGACACCGGGCAGCTCTAC. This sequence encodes CAWSLGDTGQLY. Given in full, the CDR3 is CAWSLGDTGQLYF.

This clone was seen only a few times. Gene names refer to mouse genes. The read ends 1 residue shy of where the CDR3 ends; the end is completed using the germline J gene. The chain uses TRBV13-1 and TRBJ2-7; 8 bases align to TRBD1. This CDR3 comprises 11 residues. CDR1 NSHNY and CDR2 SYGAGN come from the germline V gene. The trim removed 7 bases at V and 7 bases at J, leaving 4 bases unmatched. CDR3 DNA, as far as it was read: TGTGCCAGCCACAGGGGGAGGGAACAGTAC. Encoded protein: CASHRGREQY. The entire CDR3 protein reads CASHRGREQYF.

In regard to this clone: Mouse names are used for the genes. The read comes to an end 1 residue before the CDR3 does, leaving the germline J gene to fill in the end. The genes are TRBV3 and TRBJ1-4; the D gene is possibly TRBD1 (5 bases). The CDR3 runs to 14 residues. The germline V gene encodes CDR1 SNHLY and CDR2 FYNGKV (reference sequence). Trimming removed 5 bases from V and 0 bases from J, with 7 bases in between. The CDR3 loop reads CASSRQFSNERLFF. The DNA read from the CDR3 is TGTGCCAGCAGCCGACAGTTTTCCAACGAAAGATTATTT.

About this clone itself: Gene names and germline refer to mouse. The CDR3 loop is CASSLPGTNTGQLYF. The DNA read from the CDR3 is TGTGCCAGCAGTTTACCGGGGACAAACACCGGGCAGCTCTAC. The chain combines TRBV15 with TRBJ2-2; no clear D gene. Sequencing ends 1 residue short of the CDR3 end; the germline J gene provides the rest. The CDR3 covers 15 residues. CDR1 is SGHND, CDR2 FRSKSL, per germline. V was trimmed by 2 bases and J by 0 bases, leaving 7 bases between them.

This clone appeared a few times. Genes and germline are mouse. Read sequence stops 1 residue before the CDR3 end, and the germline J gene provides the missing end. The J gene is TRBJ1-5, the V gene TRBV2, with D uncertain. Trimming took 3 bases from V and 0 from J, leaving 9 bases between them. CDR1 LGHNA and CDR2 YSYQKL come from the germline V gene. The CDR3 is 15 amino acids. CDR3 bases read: TGTGCCAGCAGCCAGACGGGAAATAACAACCAGGCTCCGCTT. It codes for CASSQTGNNNQAPL. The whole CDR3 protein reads CASSQTGNNNQAPLF.

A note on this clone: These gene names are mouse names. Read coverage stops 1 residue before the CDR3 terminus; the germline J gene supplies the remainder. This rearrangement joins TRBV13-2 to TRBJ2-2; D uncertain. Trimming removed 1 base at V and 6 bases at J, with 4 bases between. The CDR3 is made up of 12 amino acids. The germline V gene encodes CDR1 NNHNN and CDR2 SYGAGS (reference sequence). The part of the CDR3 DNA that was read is TGTGCCAGCGGTGATCAGGCCGGGCAGCTCTAC. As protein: CASGDQAGQLY. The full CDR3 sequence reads CASGDQAGQLYF.

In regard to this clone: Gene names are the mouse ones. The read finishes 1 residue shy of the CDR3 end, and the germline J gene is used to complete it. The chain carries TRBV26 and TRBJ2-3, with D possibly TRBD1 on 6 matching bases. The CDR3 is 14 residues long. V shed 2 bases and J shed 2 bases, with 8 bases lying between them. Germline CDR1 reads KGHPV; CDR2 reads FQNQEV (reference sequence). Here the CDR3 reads CASSLTGIAETLYF. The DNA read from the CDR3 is TGTGCCAGCAGTCTGACAGGGATTGCAGAAACGCTGTAT.

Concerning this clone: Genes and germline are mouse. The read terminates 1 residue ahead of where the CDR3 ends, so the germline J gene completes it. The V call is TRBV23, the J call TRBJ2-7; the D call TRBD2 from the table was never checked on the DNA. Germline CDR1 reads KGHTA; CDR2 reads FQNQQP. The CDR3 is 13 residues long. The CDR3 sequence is CSSSQSSGYEQYF. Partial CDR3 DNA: TGCTCCAGCAGTCAATCCTCTGGCTATGAACAGTAC.

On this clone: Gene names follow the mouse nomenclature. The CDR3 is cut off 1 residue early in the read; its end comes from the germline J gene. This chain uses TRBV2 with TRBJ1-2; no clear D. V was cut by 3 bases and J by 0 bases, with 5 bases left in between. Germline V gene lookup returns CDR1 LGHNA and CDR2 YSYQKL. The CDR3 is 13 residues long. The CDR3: CASSHGTNSDYTF. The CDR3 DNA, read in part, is TGTGCCAGCAGCCACGGGACAAACTCCGACTACACC.

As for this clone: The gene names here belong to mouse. CDR3 region: CASSDAQGERLFF. The sequenced part of the CDR3 DNA is TGTGCCAGCAGTGATGCACAGGGCGAAAGATTATTT. The chain employs TRBV13-1 and TRBJ1-4, with a tentative D call TRBD1 (6 bases). The read terminates 1 residue ahead of where the CDR3 ends, so the germline J gene completes it. Germline V gene lookup returns CDR1 NSHNY and CDR2 SYGAGN. Trimming pared 0 bases from V and 7 bases from J, leaving 7 bases between. The length of the CDR3 is 13 residues.

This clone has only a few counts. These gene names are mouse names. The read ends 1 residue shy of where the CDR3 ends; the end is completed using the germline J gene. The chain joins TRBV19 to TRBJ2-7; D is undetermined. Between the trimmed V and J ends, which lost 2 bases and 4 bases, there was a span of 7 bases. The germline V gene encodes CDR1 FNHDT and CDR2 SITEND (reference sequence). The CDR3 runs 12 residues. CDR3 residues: CASSIGRYEQYF. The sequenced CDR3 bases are TGTGCCAGCAGTATTGGCAGATATGAACAGTAC.

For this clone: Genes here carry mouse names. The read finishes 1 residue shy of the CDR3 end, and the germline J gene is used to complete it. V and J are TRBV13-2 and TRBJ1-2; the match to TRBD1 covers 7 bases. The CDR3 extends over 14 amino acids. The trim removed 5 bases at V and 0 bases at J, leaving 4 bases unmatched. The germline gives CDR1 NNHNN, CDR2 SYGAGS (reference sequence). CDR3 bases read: TGTGCCAGCGGAACCGGGACAGCAAACTCCGACTACACC. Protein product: CASGTGTANSDYT. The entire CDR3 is CASGTGTANSDYTF.

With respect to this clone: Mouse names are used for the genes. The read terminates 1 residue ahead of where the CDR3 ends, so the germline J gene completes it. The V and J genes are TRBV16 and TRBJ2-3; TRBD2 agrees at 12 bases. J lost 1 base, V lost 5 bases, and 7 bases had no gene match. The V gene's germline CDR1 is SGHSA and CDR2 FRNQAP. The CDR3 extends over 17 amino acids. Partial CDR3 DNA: TGTGCAAGCAGCCAGACTGGGGGGGCGCTGGGTGCAGAAACGCTGTAT. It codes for CASSQTGGALGAETLY. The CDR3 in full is CASSQTGGALGAETLYF. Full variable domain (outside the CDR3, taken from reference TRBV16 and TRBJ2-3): NAGVIQTPRHKVTGKGQEATLWCEPISGHSAVFWYRQTIVQGLEFLTYFRNQAPIDDSGMPKERFSAQMPNQSHSTLKIQSTQPQDSAVYLCASSQTGGALGAETLYFGSGTRLTVL.

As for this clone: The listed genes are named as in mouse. CDR3 region: CASSLDGVNNQAPLF. CDR3 DNA, as far as it was read: TGTGCCAGCAGCTTAGATGGGGTTAACAACCAGGCTCCGCTT. The V call is TRBV3, the J call TRBJ1-5, with D unresolved. Read coverage stops 1 residue before the CDR3 terminus; the germline J gene supplies the remainder. V was clipped by 1 base and J by 0 bases, with 7 bases between them. CDR1 and CDR2 from the germline V gene are SNHLY and FYNGKV (reference sequence). The CDR3 is made up of 15 amino acids. Using reference TRBV3 and TRBJ1-5 for the parts outside the CDR3, the full variable domain is GPKVLQIPSHQIIDMGQMVTLNCDPVSNHLYFYWYKQILGQQMEFLVNFYNGKVMEKSKLFKDQFSVERPDGSYFTLKIQPTALEDSAVYFCASSLDGVNNQAPLFGEGTRLSVL.

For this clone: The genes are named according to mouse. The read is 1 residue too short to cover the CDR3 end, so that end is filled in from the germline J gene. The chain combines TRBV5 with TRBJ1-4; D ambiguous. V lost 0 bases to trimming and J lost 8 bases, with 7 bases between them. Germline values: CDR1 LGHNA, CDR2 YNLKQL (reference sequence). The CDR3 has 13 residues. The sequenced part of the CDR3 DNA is TGTGCCAGCAGCCAAGATGGCATTGAAAGATTATTT. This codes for CASSQDGIERLF. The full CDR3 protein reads CASSQDGIERLFF.

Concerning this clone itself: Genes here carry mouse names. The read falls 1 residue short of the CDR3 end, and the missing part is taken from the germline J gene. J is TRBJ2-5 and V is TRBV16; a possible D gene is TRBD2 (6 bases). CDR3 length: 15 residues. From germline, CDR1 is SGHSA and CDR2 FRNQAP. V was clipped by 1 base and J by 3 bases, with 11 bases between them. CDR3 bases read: TGTGCAAGCAGCTTAGTCGGTGGGGGTCAAGACACCCAGTAC. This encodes CASSLVGGGQDTQY. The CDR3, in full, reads CASSLVGGGQDTQYF.

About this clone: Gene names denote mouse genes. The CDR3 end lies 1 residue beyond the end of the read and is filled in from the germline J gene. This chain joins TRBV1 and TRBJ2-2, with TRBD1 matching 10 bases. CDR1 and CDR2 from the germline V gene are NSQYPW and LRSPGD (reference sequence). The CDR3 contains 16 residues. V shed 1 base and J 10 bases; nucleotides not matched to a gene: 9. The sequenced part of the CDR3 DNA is TGCACCTGCAGTGCAGTCGGACAGGGGGGAGTCGAGCAGCTCTAC. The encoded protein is CTCSAVGQGGVEQLY. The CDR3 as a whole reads CTCSAVGQGGVEQLYF.